This T cell receptor (beta chain) was found in a study of T cell responses to AZD1222 COVID-19 vaccine. The method was immunoSEQ multiplex PCR; TCRdb's version includes in-frame clones alone and lacks a portion of them. The sample includes 95,000 to 100,000 clones, approximately 88% of them seen just once. The TCR was taken from an adult who received the AZD1222 COVID-19 vaccine. The specimen comprised peripheral blood, sampled 28 days after the second AZD1222 dose.

The CDR3 coding sequence is TGTGCCAGCTCACCAAAGGGACTAGATAACACCGGGGAGCTGTTTTTT. It specifies CASSPKGLDNTGELFF. The rearrangement joins TRBV18 to TRBJ2-2; 8 bases are a match to TRBD2. The CDR3 has 16 amino acids. Per the germline V gene, CDR1 is KGHSH and CDR2 is LQKENI. V lost 2 bases, J lost 2 bases, and 4 bases stayed unmatched.